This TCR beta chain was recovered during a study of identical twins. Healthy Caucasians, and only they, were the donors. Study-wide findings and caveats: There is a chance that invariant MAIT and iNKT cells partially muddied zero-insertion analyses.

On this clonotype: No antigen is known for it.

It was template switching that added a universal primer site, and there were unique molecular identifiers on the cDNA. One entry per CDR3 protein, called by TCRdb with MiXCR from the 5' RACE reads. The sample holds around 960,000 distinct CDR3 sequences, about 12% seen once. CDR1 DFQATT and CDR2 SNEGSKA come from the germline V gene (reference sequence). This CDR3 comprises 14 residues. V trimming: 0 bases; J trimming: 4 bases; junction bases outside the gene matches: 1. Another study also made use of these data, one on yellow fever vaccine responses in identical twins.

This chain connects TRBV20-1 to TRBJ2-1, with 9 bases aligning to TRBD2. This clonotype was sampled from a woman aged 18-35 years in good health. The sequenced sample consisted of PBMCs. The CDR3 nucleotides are TGCAGTGCTAGAGAGCGGGGGGGATACAATGAGCAGTTCTTC. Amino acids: CSARERGGYNEQFF.